This T cell receptor (beta chain) was documented in a study of cytomegalovirus exposure and HLA in healthy donors. Study conclusions and caveats: Trimming of TCR beta V- and J-genes showed a link, identified in a later analysis, to a missense DCLRE1C variant. According to the study, roughly 160 TCR beta chains were cytomegalovirus-associated. Segments of the TCR beta V type were, in most cases, productive about 90% or about 30% of the time in an earlier analysis.

With regard to this clone: Its specificity is unknown.

Vbeta (60) and Jbeta (13) primers were used in the PCR. Repertoires were generated with immunoSEQ multiplex PCR, while TCRdb's copy carries only in-frame clones and drops some. There are approximately 160,000 clones in the sample; about four fifths occur only once, and about 4% lies in the top ten. V dropped 0 bases and J dropped 2 bases, with 11 bases sitting between them. CDR1 and CDR2 (germline): SGHRS, YFSETQ. The CDR3 loop spans 15 amino acids. Sequences were obtained from PBMCs. V is TRBV5-1 and J is TRBJ2-5; D is possibly TRBD1 (6 bases). This TCR derives from a middle-aged man in good health and CMV-seropositive. CDR3 loop: CASSLGGGQQETQYF. The CDR3 DNA sequence: TGCGCCAGCAGCTTGGGCGGTGGACAGCAAGAGACCCAGTACTTC.